These 10 T cell receptor beta chains were sequenced from one sample in a study of post-analysis software for immune sequencing data (dated by TCRdb to the mid-2010s). Library construction relied on PCR. Sequenced using an Illumina HiSeq 2500. To reduce PCR and sequencing biases, unique molecular identifiers were built into the TCR beta cDNA libraries. Starting from the raw public reads, TCRdb applied fastp trimming at Q25, assembled clones with MiXCR and retained in-frame beta chains. Every entry covers one CDR3 protein and lists the most common genes and DNA from its rows. Across this sample there are 750,000 to 950,000 distinct CDR3 sequences, with 53% seen only once. About 4.8% of the sample comes from the top ten. No cognate antigen is known for these TCRs. Paper-wide results and their limitations: Patients showed significantly higher frequencies than controls for several TRBV segments, among them TRBV5-6, TRBV5-1 and TRBV20-1.

Sequencing input: blood. These receptors came from a girl aged 5-17 years with multiple sclerosis.

In its sample, this clonotype was seen a few times. V is TRBV4-1 and J is TRBJ2-1; a weak D match, TRBD2 (6 bases). This CDR3 is 16 amino acids long. V gave up 2 bases and J gave up 0 bases, with 11 bases separating them. Germline CDR1 MGHRA, CDR2 YSYEKL. CDR3 loop: CASSQRRASSYNEQFF. Here the CDR3 DNA reads TGCGCCAGCAGCCAACGGAGGGCCAGCTCCTACAATGAGCAGTTCTTC.

This clonotype was seen a few times. CDR3 bases: TGTGCCAGCAGCCAAAAGTGGGGCTACGAGCAGTACTTC. Its protein product is CASSQKWGYEQYF. The chain recombines TRBV14 with TRBJ2-7; D uncertain. From germline, CDR1 is SGHDN and CDR2 FVKESK. V lost 2 bases and J 3 bases, leaving 8 bases between the germline ends. This CDR3 is 13 amino acids long. Full variable domain (missing parts from reference TRBV14 and TRBJ2-7): EAGVTQFPSHSVIEKGQTVTLRCDPISGHDNLYWYRRVMGKEIKFLLHFVKESKQDESGMPNNRFLAERTGGTYSTLKVQPAELEDSGVYFCASSQKWGYEQYFGPGTRLTVT.

Written as DNA, the CDR3 is TGTGCCAGCAGCGTTGAGAAGGGTTGGAATGAGCAGTTCTTC. Its protein is CASSVEKGWNEQFF. This rearrangement joins TRBV9 to TRBJ2-1; no reliable D call. Germline V gives CDR1 SGDLS, CDR2 YYNGEE. Trimming cost V 2 bases and J 7 bases, with 13 bases left between them. The CDR3 contains 14 residues.

This clonotype appeared a single time. The J gene is TRBJ2-7, the V gene TRBV5-5, with D perhaps TRBD1 (6 bases). There are 14 residues in the CDR3. CDR1 SGHKS and CDR2 YYEKEE come from the germline V gene (reference sequence). Trimming took 2 bases from V and 5 from J, leaving 14 bases between them. CDR3 nucleotides: TGTGCCAGCAGCTTCGTCGGCAGGGGCAACGAGCAGTACTTC. It is translated as CASSFVGRGNEQYF.

This clonotype was seen a handful of times. CDR3 sequence (DNA): TGCAGTGCTAGGACGGACAGGACTAGCTCTGGGGCCAACGTCCTGACTTTC. This sequence encodes CSARTDRTSSGANVLTF. V usage is TRBV20-1 and J usage is TRBJ2-6; possibly TRBD1 or TRBD2 for D (7 bases each). V lost 3 bases, J lost 0 bases, and 15 bases lay in between. The CDR3 extends over 17 amino acids. The germline V gene has CDR1 DFQATT and CDR2 SNEGSKA (reference sequence).

The chain recombines TRBV10-3 with TRBJ2-7, with TRBD2 as a possible D gene (6 bases). Germline-derived CDR1 and CDR2 are ENHRY and SYGVKD. CDR3 length: 15 amino acids. V was shortened by 4 bases and J by 0 bases, with 13 bases between the two germline ends. CDR3 loop: CAISATGGHSYEQYF. In DNA, the CDR3 is TGTGCCATCAGTGCAACCGGGGGTCACTCCTACGAGCAGTACTTC.

This clonotype appeared a single time. At one boundary the junction diverges from the germline segment, which might be a read error. The V gene is TRBV10-3, the J gene TRBJ2-6; D may be TRBD2 (5 bases). This CDR3 has 17 residues. CDR1 and CDR2 from the germline V gene are ENHRY and SYGVKD. The CDR3 sequence: CTISKGRRISGANVLTF. CDR3 bases: TGTACCATCAGTAAAGGCAGGAGGATCTCTGGGGCCAACGTCCTGACTTTC.

The chain has TRBV7-2 and TRBJ2-1; no clear D gene. The germline gives CDR1 SGHTA, CDR2 FQGNSA. V gave up 2 bases and J gave up 8 bases, with 13 bases separating them. The CDR3 spans 14 residues. CDR3 region: CASSLPGVRYEQFF. The CDR3 DNA reads TGTGCCAGCAGCTTACCCGGAGTTAGGTATGAGCAGTTCTTC. The full variable domain, in which reference TRBV7-2 and TRBJ2-1 provide the parts outside the CDR3, is GAGVSQSPSNKVTEKGKDVELRCDPISGHTALYWYRQSLGQGLEFLIYFQGNSAPDKSGLPSDRFSAERTGGSVSTLTIQRTQQEDSAVYLCASSLPGVRYEQFFGPGTRLTVL.

The chain couples TRBV20-1 to TRBJ1-2; the D is unclear. V shed 1 base and J shed 8 bases, with 11 bases lying between them. Germline CDR1 reads DFQATT; CDR2 reads SNEGSKA (reference sequence). This CDR3 contains 12 residues. The CDR3 is CSARVEGGGYTF. The DNA of the CDR3 is TGCAGTGCTAGAGTGGAGGGAGGGGGCTACACCTTC.

The genes are TRBV10-3 and TRBJ2-3; 7 positions agree with TRBD2. Looked up from germline, CDR1 is ENHRY and CDR2 is SYGVKD. The V gene end was trimmed by 0 bases and the J gene end by 4 bases; junction bases not matched to a gene: 7. CDR3 length: 16 residues. The CDR3 loop is CAISESAGVESDTQYF. The CDR3 DNA is TGTGCCATCAGTGAGTCTGCGGGAGTTGAGTCAGATACGCAGTATTTT.